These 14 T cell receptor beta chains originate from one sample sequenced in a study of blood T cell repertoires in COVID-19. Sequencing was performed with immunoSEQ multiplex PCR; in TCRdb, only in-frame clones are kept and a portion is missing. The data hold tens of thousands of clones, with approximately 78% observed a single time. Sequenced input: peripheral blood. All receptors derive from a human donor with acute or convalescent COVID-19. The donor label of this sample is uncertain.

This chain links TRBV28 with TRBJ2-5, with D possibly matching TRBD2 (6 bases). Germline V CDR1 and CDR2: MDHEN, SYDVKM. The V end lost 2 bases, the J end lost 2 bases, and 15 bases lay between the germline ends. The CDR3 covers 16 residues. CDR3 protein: CASSLIGTGTQETQYF. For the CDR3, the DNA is TGTGCCAGCAGTTTAATTGGGACCGGGACTCAAGAGACCCAGTACTTC.

CDR3 sequence: CASSRGLEYQQFF. The DNA for the CDR3 is TGTGCCAGTAGTAGGGGACTAGAATATCAGCAGTTCTTC. This chain joins TRBV19 and TRBJ2-1; TRBD2 aligns across 8 bases. In germline, CDR1 is LNHDA, CDR2 SQIVND (reference sequence). The CDR3 runs 13 residues. The J segment lost 11 bases and the V segment lost 4 bases, leaving 7 bases of the junction unmatched.

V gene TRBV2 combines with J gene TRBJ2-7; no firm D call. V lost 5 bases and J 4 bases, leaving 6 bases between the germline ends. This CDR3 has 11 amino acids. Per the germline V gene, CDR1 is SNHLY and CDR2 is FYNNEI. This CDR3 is CASSPQYEQYF. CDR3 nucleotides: TGTGCCAGCAGTCCCCAGTACGAGCAGTACTTC.

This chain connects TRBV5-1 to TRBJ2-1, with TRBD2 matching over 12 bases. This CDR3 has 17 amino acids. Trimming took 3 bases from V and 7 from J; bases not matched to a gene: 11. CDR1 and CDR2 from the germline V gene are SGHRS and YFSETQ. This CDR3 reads CASSSLPATSGGNEQFF. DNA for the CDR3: TGCGCCAGCAGCTCTCTCCCGGCGACTAGCGGGGGTAATGAGCAGTTCTTC.

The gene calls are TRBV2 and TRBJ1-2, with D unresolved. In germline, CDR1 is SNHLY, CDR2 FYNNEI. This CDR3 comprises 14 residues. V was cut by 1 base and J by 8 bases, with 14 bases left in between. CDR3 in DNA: TGTGCCAGCAGTGAAGGAAGGTCGTCGGGGGGCTACACCTTC. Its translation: CASSEGRSSGGYTF.

The CDR3 spells CASSQTADYGYTF. For the CDR3, the DNA is TGTGCCAGCAGCCAAACAGCGGACTATGGCTACACCTTC. The rearrangement links TRBV3-1 (or the pseudogene TRBV3-2) to TRBJ1-2; D gene unclear. The CDR3 totals 13 residues. V was clipped by 2 bases and J by 3 bases, with 7 bases between them. Germline V gene data show CDR1 as LGHDT and CDR2 as YNNKEL (reference sequence).

CDR3 coding DNA: TGTGCCATCAGTGAGGGACAGGCCTCCTACGAGCAGTACTTC. Protein: CAISEGQASYEQYF. The genes are TRBV10-3 and TRBJ2-7; 7 bases line up with TRBD1. CDR1 is ENHRY and CDR2 is SYGVKD in the germline V gene. V was pared by 2 bases and J by 0 bases, with 1 base of the junction left unmatched. The CDR3 runs to 14 residues.

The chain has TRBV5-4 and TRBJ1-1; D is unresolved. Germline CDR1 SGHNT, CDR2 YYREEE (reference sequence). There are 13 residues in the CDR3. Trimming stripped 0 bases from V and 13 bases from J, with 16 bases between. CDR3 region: CASSLGSSGLGFF. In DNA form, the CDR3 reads TGTGCCAGCAGCTTGGGAAGTTCGGGGTTGGGTTTCTTT.

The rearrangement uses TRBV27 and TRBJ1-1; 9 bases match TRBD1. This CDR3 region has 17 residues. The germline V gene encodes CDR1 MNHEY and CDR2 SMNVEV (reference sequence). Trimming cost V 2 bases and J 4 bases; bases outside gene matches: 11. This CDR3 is CASSLAGQGPKGTEAFF. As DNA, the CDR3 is TGTGCCAGCAGTTTAGCAGGACAGGGGCCCAAAGGCACTGAAGCTTTCTTT.

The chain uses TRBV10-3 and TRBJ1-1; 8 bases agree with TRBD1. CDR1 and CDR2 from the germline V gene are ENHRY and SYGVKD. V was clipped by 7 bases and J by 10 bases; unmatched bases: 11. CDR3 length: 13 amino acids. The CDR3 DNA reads TGTGCCATCACCACCGGACAGGGAAGATCAGCTTTCTTT. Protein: CAITTGQGRSAFF.

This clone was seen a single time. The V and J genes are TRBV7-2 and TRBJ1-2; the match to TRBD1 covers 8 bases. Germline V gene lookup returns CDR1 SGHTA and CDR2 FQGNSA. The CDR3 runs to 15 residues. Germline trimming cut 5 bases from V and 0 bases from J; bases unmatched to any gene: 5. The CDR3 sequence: CASSQQGGANYGYTF. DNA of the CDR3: TGTGCCAGCAGCCAACAGGGGGGAGCTAACTATGGCTACACCTTC. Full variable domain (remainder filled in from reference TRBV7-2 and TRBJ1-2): GAGVSQSPSNKVTEKGKDVELRCDPISGHTALYWYRQSLGQGLEFLIYFQGNSAPDKSGLPSDRFSAERTGGSVSTLTIQRTQQEDSAVYLCASSQQGGANYGYTFGSGTRLTVV.

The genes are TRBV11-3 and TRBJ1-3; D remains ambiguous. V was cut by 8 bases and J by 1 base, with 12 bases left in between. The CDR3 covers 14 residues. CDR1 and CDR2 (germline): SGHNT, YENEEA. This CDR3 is CASHMGDSGNTIYF. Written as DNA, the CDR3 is TGTGCCAGCCACATGGGAGATTCTGGAAACACCATATATTTT.

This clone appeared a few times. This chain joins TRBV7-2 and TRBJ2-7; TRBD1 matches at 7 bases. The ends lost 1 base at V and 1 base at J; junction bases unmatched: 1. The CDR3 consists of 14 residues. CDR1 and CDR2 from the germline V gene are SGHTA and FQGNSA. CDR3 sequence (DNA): TGTGCCAGCAGCTTAGAGGACAGGTCCTACGAGCAGTACTTC. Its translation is CASSLEDRSYEQYF.

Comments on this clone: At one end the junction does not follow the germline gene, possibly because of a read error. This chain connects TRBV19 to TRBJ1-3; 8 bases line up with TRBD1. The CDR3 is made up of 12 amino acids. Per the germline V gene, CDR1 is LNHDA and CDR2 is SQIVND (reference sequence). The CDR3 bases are TGTGCCAGTAGTGCCCGACAGGGGATTTTGAATTTT. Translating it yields CASSARQGILNF. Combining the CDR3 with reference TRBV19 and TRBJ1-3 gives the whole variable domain DGGITQSPKYLFRKEGQNVTLSCEQNLNHDAMYWYRQDPGQGLRLIYYSQIVNDFQKGDIAEGYSVSREKKESFPLTVTSAQKNPTAFYLCASSARQGILNFGEGSWLTVV.